Below, 27 T cell receptor beta chains from the same sample are listed, as sequenced in a study of blood T cell repertoires in COVID-19. TCRdb's table, derived via immunoSEQ multiplex PCR, lists solely in-frame clones and lacks some. The table shows about 140,000 clones, with more than 60% occurring only once. Sequencing input: peripheral blood. These receptors came from a woman in her fifties or sixties with acute or convalescent COVID-19.

DNA of the CDR3: TGCGCCAGCAGCTTGGGTCACGGCAGACCGGGATCGGAAAAACTGTTTTTT. Residues: CASSLGHGRPGSEKLFF. This chain links TRBV5-1 with TRBJ1-4; D is undetermined. This CDR3 region has 17 residues. Trimming took 0 bases from V and 8 from J, leaving 20 bases between them. Germline CDR1 SGHRS, CDR2 YFSETQ.

The chain links TRBV19 to TRBJ2-7, with 9 nucleotides matching TRBD2. The CDR3 sequence is 15 residues long. CDR1 is LNHDA and CDR2 is SQIVND in the germline V gene (reference sequence). J gave up 4 bases and V 4 bases, and 8 bases lay outside the gene matches. The DNA of the CDR3 is TGTGCCAGTAGTACATTCCTAGCGGGAACTTACGAGCAGTACTTC. The encoded protein is CASSTFLAGTYEQYF.

The chain couples TRBV4-2 to TRBJ2-2; TRBD2 matches at 8 bases. The CDR3 has 17 residues. The V segment lost 0 bases and the J segment 4 bases; nucleotides outside the gene matches: 7. The V gene's germline CDR1 is LGHNA and CDR2 YNFKEQ. DNA for the CDR3: TGTGCCAGCAGCCAAGAGCGAAGCGGGAGAAGCACCGGGGAGCTGTTTTTT. It is translated as CASSQERSGRSTGELFF.

This clone was found a few times. The gene calls are TRBV5-4 and TRBJ2-2; tentative D call: TRBD2 (6 bases). The CDR3 extends over 16 amino acids. Trimming removed 2 bases at V and 1 base at J, with 12 bases between. CDR1 SGHNT and CDR2 YYREEE come from the germline V gene (reference sequence). CDR3 sequence reads: CASSLGSGLNTGELFF. The DNA of the CDR3 is TGTGCCAGCAGCTTAGGGAGCGGGCTGAACACCGGGGAGCTGTTTTTT. The variable domain in full, completed from reference TRBV5-4 and TRBJ2-2, reads ETGVTQSPTHLIKTRGQQVTLRCSSQSGHNTVSWYQQALGQGPQFIFQYYREEENGRGNFPPRFSGLQFPNYSSELNVNALELDDSALYLCASSLGSGLNTGELFFGEGSRLTVL.

This chain joins TRBV14 and TRBJ1-3, with D maybe TRBD1 (5 bases). This CDR3 contains 13 residues. Deletions cut 3 bases from V and 5 bases from J, with 8 bases between. The germline CDR1 and CDR2 sequences are SGHDN and FVKESK. The CDR3 reads CASSQAGRNTIYF. The CDR3 nucleotides read TGTGCCAGCAGCCAGGCAGGGCGAAACACCATATATTTT.

The V and J genes are TRBV20-1 and TRBJ1-4, with D hard to call. CDR1 and CDR2 (germline): DFQATT, SNEGSKA (reference sequence). The CDR3 sequence is 11 residues long. Trimming left V 2 bases short and J 5 bases short, with 3 bases between. The CDR3 DNA reads TGCAGTGCTAGACAAAATGAAAAACTGTTTTTT. Residues: CSARQNEKLFF.

The V gene is TRBV21-1, the J gene TRBJ2-2; the table calls TRBD2, which could not be checked here. TRBV21-1 is marked as a pseudogene. This CDR3 spans 16 amino acids. In DNA form, the CDR3 reads TGTGCCAGCAGCTCGCTACGCGCGGGATCCCCCGGGGAGCTGTTTTTT. This translates into CASSSLRAGSPGELFF.

The V call is TRBV5-6, the J call TRBJ2-5; 9 nucleotides match TRBD2. With V trimmed by 4 bases and J by 5 bases, 15 bases remained unmatched. The CDR3 has 17 residues. CDR1 and CDR2 from the germline V gene are SGHDT and YYEEEE. As DNA, the CDR3 is TGTGCCAGCAGCGGGTGGACTAGCGACACTGCGGAGGAGACCCAGTACTTC. Translation: CASSGWTSDTAEETQYF. Based on the CDR3 plus reference TRBV5-6 and TRBJ2-5, the full variable domain is DAGVTQSPTHLIKTRGQQVTLRCSPKSGHDTVSWYQQALGQGPQFIFQYYEEEERQRGNFPDRFSGHQFPNYSSELNVNALLLGDSALYLCASSGWTSDTAEETQYFGPGTRLLVL.

J is TRBJ1-1 and V is TRBV19; 7 bases fit TRBD1. Germline assignment: CDR1 LNHDA and CDR2 SQIVND (reference sequence). The CDR3 is made up of 13 amino acids. V gave up 3 bases and J gave up 5 bases; unmatched junction bases: 3. This CDR3 reads CASSIGQATEAFF. CDR3 DNA sequence: TGTGCCAGTAGTATTGGACAGGCTACTGAAGCTTTCTTT.

This clone came up a few times. The chain employs TRBV28 and TRBJ2-7, with TRBD2 identical over 9 bases. The V gene's germline CDR1 is MDHEN and CDR2 SYDVKM. V lost 7 bases to trimming and J lost 3 bases; unmatched junction nucleotides: 10. This CDR3 is 15 amino acids long. The CDR3 here is CASTSPLAGIYEQYF. The CDR3 DNA follows: TGTGCCAGCACTTCCCCCCTAGCGGGGATCTACGAGCAGTACTTC.

The V and J genes are TRBV27 and TRBJ2-1; 13 nucleotides match TRBD2. The germline gives CDR1 MNHEY, CDR2 SMNVEV (reference sequence). V dropped 5 bases and J dropped 9; count of bases not matched to a gene: 10. This CDR3 is 16 amino acids long. As DNA, the CDR3 is TGTGCCAGCAGTCCAATTGGACTAGCGGGGGTGGGTGAGCAGTTCTTC. Protein sequence: CASSPIGLAGVGEQFF.

This rearrangement joins TRBV18 to TRBJ2-3; TRBD1 matches at 9 bases. J was trimmed by 6 bases and V by 0 bases; bases with no gene match: 7. CDR1 KGHSH and CDR2 LQKENI come from the germline V gene. The CDR3 has 16 residues. The CDR3 spells CASSPPGQGGSDTQYF. DNA of the CDR3: TGTGCCAGCTCACCACCGGGACAGGGTGGTTCTGATACGCAGTATTTT.

The rearrangement joins TRBV7-9 to TRBJ2-1, with 7 bases aligning to TRBD1. Germline CDR1 and CDR2: SEHNR and FQNEAQ (reference sequence). V shed 7 bases and J 7 bases; nucleotides not matched to a gene: 13. CDR3 length: 15 amino acids. CDR3 nucleotide sequence: TGTGCCAGCACCGACCTATCGGACAGGATGAATGAGCAGTTCTTC. This encodes CASTDLSDRMNEQFF.

The gene calls are TRBV11-1 and TRBJ2-7, with 10 bases identical to TRBD1. The CDR3 contains 15 residues. CDR1 and CDR2 (germline): SGHAT, FQDESV (reference sequence). Germline trimming cut 4 bases from V and 3 bases from J; bases unmatched to any gene: 6. The chain's CDR3 is CASSSGQGGIYEQYF. Here the CDR3 DNA reads TGTGCCAGCAGCTCAGGACAGGGGGGGATCTACGAGCAGTACTTC.

As regards this clone: Additional DNA sequences in this sample encode the identical CDR3. V usage is TRBV9 and J usage is TRBJ2-7; the D gene is possibly TRBD2 (5 bases). The germline CDR1 and CDR2 sequences are SGDLS and YYNGEE. The V gene lost 4 bases and the J gene lost 3 bases, with 11 bases spanning the gap. This CDR3 spans 13 amino acids. CDR3 coding DNA: TGTGCCAGCAGCACCCACGGGGACTACGAGCAGTACTTC. Translated, it gives CASSTHGDYEQYF.

This clone was seen a few times. The chain recombines TRBV13 with TRBJ2-7; D gene unclear. The CDR3 spans 13 residues. The V end was cut by 3 bases, the J end by 3 bases, with 9 bases between. CDR1 is PRHDT and CDR2 is FYEKMQ in the germline V gene (reference sequence). The CDR3 spells CASSFISSYEQYF. The CDR3 DNA is TGTGCCAGCAGCTTTATATCGAGCTACGAGCAGTACTTC.

J is TRBJ2-5 and V is TRBV5-5; D is unclear. The CDR3 extends over 11 amino acids. CDR1 is SGHKS and CDR2 is YYEKEE in the germline V gene (reference sequence). V lost 3 bases, J lost 7 bases, and 7 bases lay in between. CDR3 region: CASSSLGTQYF. The CDR3 DNA reads TGTGCCAGCAGCTCCCTAGGGACCCAGTACTTC. Full variable domain (remainder filled in from reference TRBV5-5 and TRBJ2-5): DAGVTQSPTHLIKTRGQQVTLRCSPISGHKSVSWYQQVLGQGPQFIFQYYEKEERGRGNFPDRFSARQFPNYSSELNVNALLLGDSALYLCASSSLGTQYFGPGTRLLVL.

This chain links TRBV6-1 with TRBJ2-7; 8 bases are a match to TRBD2. Germline V gene data show CDR1 as MNHNS and CDR2 as SASEGT. There are 15 residues in the CDR3. V lost 0 bases and J lost 4; bases outside the gene matches: 5. The CDR3 sequence is CASSEATGGFYEQYF. The CDR3 DNA reads as TGTGCCAGCAGTGAAGCGACGGGAGGGTTTTACGAGCAGTACTTC.

The chain combines TRBV6-6 with TRBJ2-7; 9 nucleotides align to TRBD2. CDR1 and CDR2 (germline): MNHNY, SVGAGI (reference sequence). J lost 5 bases, V lost 5 bases, and 7 bases had no gene match. This CDR3 comprises 14 residues. CDR3: CASSVQREANEQYF. The CDR3 region has the DNA TGTGCCAGCAGTGTCCAGCGGGAGGCCAACGAGCAGTACTTC.

The V call is TRBV28, the J call TRBJ2-3, with D unclear. The CDR3 is made up of 11 amino acids. CDR1 and CDR2 from the germline V gene are MDHEN and SYDVKM. V was clipped by 8 bases and J by 2 bases, with 5 bases between them. The CDR3 is CASQDTDTQYF. The CDR3 DNA reads TGTGCCAGCCAGGACACAGATACGCAGTATTTT.

The chain recombines TRBV27 with TRBJ2-7, with 7 bases that match TRBD1. The length of the CDR3 is 15 residues. The junction had 5 bases not matched to a gene; V was cut back by 2 bases and J by 1 base. Germline CDR1 reads MNHEY; CDR2 reads SMNVEV (reference sequence). The CDR3 region is CASSLSGTVSYEQYF. In DNA, the CDR3 is TGTGCCAGCAGTTTAAGTGGGACAGTATCCTACGAGCAGTACTTC.

J is TRBJ2-1 and V is TRBV28, with 12 bases aligning to TRBD2. The germline gives CDR1 MDHEN, CDR2 SYDVKM. This CDR3 comprises 16 residues. V shed 6 bases and J 4 bases; nucleotides not matched to a gene: 7. The DNA for the CDR3 is TGTGCCAGCAGCACCGGACTAGCGGGAAATTACAATGAGCAGTTCTTC. It yields the protein CASSTGLAGNYNEQFF.

The genes are TRBV30 and TRBJ2-1, with TRBD1 matching over 7 bases. This CDR3 contains 13 residues. The J segment lost 9 bases and the V segment lost 1 base, leaving 6 bases of the junction unmatched. The germline V gene encodes CDR1 GTSNPN and CDR2 SVGIG (reference sequence). CDR3 DNA: TGTGCCTGGAGTGCGACAGGGTTGGGTGAGCAGTTCTTC. It encodes CAWSATGLGEQFF.

This rearrangement joins TRBV6-5 to TRBJ1-3; TRBD1 aligns across 7 bases. In germline, CDR1 is MNHEY, CDR2 SVGAGI. The V segment lost 4 bases and the J segment 0 bases; nucleotides outside the gene matches: 3. The CDR3 contains 15 residues. The CDR3 spells CASSLGQFSGNTIYF. The CDR3 nucleotides read TGTGCCAGCAGTTTGGGACAGTTCTCTGGAAACACCATATATTTT.

The genes are TRBV14 and TRBJ1-6; D not certain. V was shortened by 0 bases and J by 0 bases, with 3 bases between the two germline ends. This CDR3 has 15 amino acids. Germline CDR1 and CDR2: SGHDN and FVKESK. The CDR3 coding sequence is TGTGCCAGCAGCCAAGACGGCTCCTATAATTCACCCCTCCACTTT. It codes for CASSQDGSYNSPLHF.

The rearrangement links TRBV24-1 to TRBJ2-1; a weak D match, TRBD2 (5 bases). The V and J ends lost 5 bases and 3 bases respectively, with 10 bases between them. CDR1 and CDR2 (germline): KGHDR, SFDVKD. This CDR3 comprises 14 residues. DNA of the CDR3: TGTGCCACCAGTGGAGAGGGTTACTACAATGAGCAGTTCTTC. It codes for CATSGEGYYNEQFF.

This clone was counted a few times. This rearrangement joins TRBV19 to TRBJ1-1; no clear D. This CDR3 comprises 12 residues. In germline, CDR1 is LNHDA, CDR2 SQIVND (reference sequence). Trimming pared 3 bases from V and 7 bases from J, leaving 9 bases between. CDR3 in amino acids: CASSIGRSEAFF. The DNA of the CDR3 is TGTGCCAGTAGTATCGGGAGGAGTGAAGCTTTCTTT.